This T cell receptor (beta chain) was sequenced for a study of cytomegalovirus exposure and HLA in healthy donors (dated by TCRdb to the late 2010s). Looking at the study overall: According to an earlier analysis of several hundred of the donors, about 179 million T cells yielded roughly 110 million unique TCR beta sequences and around 280 Gb of sequence data. An early release that covered approximately 600 HLA-typed donors contained approximately 300 gigabases of sequencing data and about 93 million unique TCR sequences. Of the approximately 400 genotyped donors, approximately 80% were placed in the genetic ancestry cluster associated with self-reported Caucasian donors. The study aimed to test whether cataloging public T cell receptors could reveal signatures of past pathogen exposure. Using immunosequencing, the study profiled T cell repertoires from fewer than 850 subjects and related those repertoires to cytomegalovirus serostatus. Along with the roughly 610-subject first cohort, a separate validation cohort of over a hundred different subjects was used. High-throughput TCR immunosequencing, statistical association of individual TCRs with disease status, and machine learning were combined to predict cytomegalovirus infection status. To study patterns of TCR occurrence, a later analysis re-analyzed previously published TCR beta repertoires from 666 donors and added high-resolution HLA genotyping. In the later analysis, no new phenotypic data were used to find candidate immune exposures; instead, reliance was placed on TCR beta sequences and their occurrence across donors. To decide whether each TCR beta V gene segment behaved as functional or pseudogenic, an earlier analysis of several hundred of the donors relied on high-throughput TCR beta sequencing. Donor age, sex, ethnicity and CMV serostatus were compiled alongside the repertoire data. A later genetic analysis took genome-wide SNP genotypes for about three fifths of the 666 donors and used that subset as a discovery cohort. All discovery cohort repertoires had been generated using a single sequencing platform. HLA typing covered class I and class II loci at four-digit resolution. The number of donors typed differed by locus, with about 629-630 for A, B, C, DRB1 and DQB1, around 500 for DQA1, 600 to 610 for DPA1, and approximately 470 for DPB1. Because of strong linkage in the cohort, five DR-DQ haplotypes were treated as single units for association and clustering. On average, roughly 240,000 unique TCR beta nucleotide sequences were sequenced per donor among roughly 430 genotyped donors of the cohort, with roughly 18% of those sequences being non-productive.

The library was built by means of the immunoSEQ multiplex PCR assay. For the multiplex PCR, a mixture combining 60 forward primers for TCR Vbeta segments and 13 reverse primers for TCR Jbeta segments was used. A multiplex PCR assay on genomic DNA amplified the CDR3 region of rearranged TCR beta genes. The Illumina HiSeq System was used to sequence the amplified TCR beta libraries as 87-base-pair reads. As for the original processing: A later analysis tallied around 82 million unique TCR beta chains across the 700 or so repertoires, and around 10 million of those chains were shared by two or more donors. A nearest-neighbor algorithm error-corrected the raw reads and collapsed the reads into unique sequences, merging closely related sequences to remove PCR and sequencing errors. To assign V, D and J gene segments, CDR3 sequences were aligned to IMGT reference sequences. For a sequence to be retained, a match of at least six nucleotides to both a V gene segment and a J gene segment was required. Rearrangements were classified as productive when the CDR3 lacked stop codons and remained in frame with V and J, and all other rearrangements were classified as non-productive. CDR3 was defined according to IMGT convention as the region running from the second conserved V-encoded cysteine to the conserved J-encoded phenylalanine. The earlier analysis of about 590 of the donors excluded sequences that lacked an unambiguous match to a single V gene segment. An earlier analysis of roughly 590 of the donors called V segments functional above 56.7% productive rearrangements and segregating when the between-donor standard deviation exceeded 5%. A statistical classification framework was built to diagnose cytomegalovirus status from the catalog of TCR beta chain sequences. V and J gene assignment, in a later analysis, came from comparing TCR nucleotide sequences with IMGT/GENE-DB human TR gene sequences. A later analysis assigned CDR3 sequences and most-parsimonious VDJ recombination scenarios with the TCRdist pipeline. In a later analysis, each TCR beta chain was defined by its CDR3 amino acid sequence together with its V-gene family, and reads lacking a unique V-gene family were excluded. A later analysis removed several hundred highly shared, low-generation-probability nucleotide sequences to deal with suspected cross-contamination and a sequencing artifact. In a later analysis, a clonal expansion index was calculated for each public chain from normalized within-repertoire ranks of inferred template counts. A later analysis computed generation probabilities with a VDJ recombination model fitted to out-of-frame rearrangements, and checked the results against IGoR. Hypergeometric tests were used in a later analysis to score TCR-TCR, TCR-HLA and TCR-CMV co-occurrence, with a repertoire-size bias correction applied to the TCR pairs. A later analysis estimated false discovery rates by permuting HLA or CMV assignments 20 times. A later analysis grouped co-occurring TCRs with DBSCAN, adding TCRdist sequence similarity when clustering within HLA-allele-positive subsets. Co-occurrence clustering excluded repertoires with fewer than 30,000 or more than 120,000 public chains, plus five with anomalous nucleotide sharing. TCRdb carries this immuneACCESS record with in-frame sequences only. Its versions omit some clonotypes, under half of them owing to an unresolved V gene in the studies checked, with the rest unexplained. The V and J calls and clone size come from that table; D and trimming were worked out from the DNA. The sample contains 85,000 to 100,000 clones, around 74% of them found a single time. The ten largest clones take up under 8% of the sample.

The cohort comprised hundreds of healthy bone marrow donors. Cohort members were all nominally healthy when sampled, although unrecorded immune exposures were likely present. The donor tested CMV seropositive and was one of the 289 seropositive cohort members. Every donor gave a peripheral blood sample, and the peripheral blood mononuclear cells from that sample were used for TCR beta sequencing. The Qiagen DNeasy Blood Extraction Kit was used to extract genomic DNA from the blood cell samples. Comments on this clone: No antigen is known for it. Within one base of it there is no much larger clone, and no base qualities were kept.

The junction shows trimming of 6 bases on V and 4 bases on J, plus 13 bases between the germline ends. CDR1 and CDR2, looked up from the germline V gene (reference sequence), are SGHNT and YYREEE. The CDR3 numbers 13 residues from cysteine through phenylalanine. Just CDR3 DNA is preserved here, 39 bases in frame from base 1. Findings and caveats that apply to the study as a whole: In vitro tests confirmed that a few of the cytomegalovirus-associated TCR beta chains recognize cytomegalovirus antigens. In a later analysis, HLA-associated TCR beta chains showed more clonal expansion and lower generation probabilities than non-associated chains that were equally common. According to a later analysis, TCR association rates differed among HLA loci, with DRB1 alleles showing the most associated TCRs and HLA-C alleles showing the fewest. At a false discovery rate of 0.05, a later analysis linked approximately 18,000 TCR beta sequences to specific HLA alleles. Most CMV-associated TCR beta chains appeared to be HLA-restricted in a later analysis, and the HLA associations seemed to be driven largely by CMV exposure. In a later genetic analysis, fewer N-insertions in productive TCRs were reported among donors in an Asian-associated ancestry cluster than the approximately 710-donor mean. HLA typing was unavailable for some donors at each locus, so association tests used only the typed subset. An association between a missense DCLRE1C variant and V-gene and J-gene trimming of TCR beta chains was found in a later genetic analysis and replicated in an independent cohort. A cluster of highly shared sequence variants was judged likely to represent a technical artifact of the sequencing pipeline. This cohort had only TCR beta chains sequenced, and the lack of alpha or paired-chain data limited which features could be detected. Linkage disequilibrium might explain the correlated functional status among segregating V segments, but an unknown experimental factor could not be excluded. According to the authors, the approach could potentially be generalized to other disease states and immunological phenotypes. When HLA alleles, especially DR and DQ, strongly co-occurred, TCR associations were difficult to assign to individual alleles. In both the original and validation cohorts, the classifier was reported to diagnose cytomegalovirus status with high specificity and sensitivity. A further reported finding was that TCR beta sequences accurately predicted the HLA-A and HLA-B alleles for most subjects in the first cohort. A later analysis reported that several top co-occurrence clusters appeared linked to parvovirus B19, influenza, CMV and Epstein-Barr virus. Sequencing depth was assumed to be roughly uniform across donors in the presence/absence analyses, though that assumption may not hold. Some IMGT-functional V segments, including TRBV6-2 and TRBV6-3, could not be distinguished by the 87-base-pair reads and were therefore excluded. The study listed 150 to 200 TCR beta chains as associated with cytomegalovirus. Because counts were too low, under 20 rarely observed V segments, including chromosome 9 orphons, were left out of the earlier analysis of a few hundred of the donors. Broadly in line with IMGT annotations, most TCR beta V segments showed up in productive rearrangements about 90% or about 30% of the time in an earlier analysis of roughly 590 of the donors. CMV serostatus was the only immune exposure information available for the cohort. Most TCR sequences were observed very rarely across donors, whereas some public TCRs were present in many individuals.

The clonotype originates from a man aged 45-60 years in good health and CMV-seropositive. Here the chain combines TRBV5-4 and TRBJ1-2; tentative D gene TRBD1, with 5 bases matching. The sequenced sample consisted of PBMCs. The CDR3 region reads CASTIQDIYGYTF. The DNA sequence reads TGTGCCAGCACCATACAGGATATCTATGGCTACACCTTC.